This T cell receptor (beta chain) was documented in a study of cytomegalovirus exposure and HLA in healthy donors. Study findings and constraints: Reportedly, diagnosis of cytomegalovirus status by the classifier showed high specificity and sensitivity. Cytomegalovirus association was listed for about 180 TCR beta chains. The tendency of first-cohort TCR clusters to co-occur in the 120 validation repertoires was the finding of a later analysis.

Of note for this clone: The target antigen is unknown.

Generated by immunoSEQ multiplex PCR, the TCRdb table keeps only in-frame clones and is missing some. This sample has some 130,000 clones, with 70% to 85% found just once. The sequence came from a man aged 25 to 45 in good health and CMV-seropositive. Sequences were obtained from PBMCs.

The CDR3 DNA reads as TGTGCCATCAGTGCGAGGATTGGTGACACTGAAGCTTTCTTT. It translates to CAISARIGDTEAFF. V usage is TRBV10-3 and J usage is TRBJ1-1; no clear D gene. The CDR3 is 14 residues long. Between the trimmed V and J ends, which lost 4 bases and 3 bases, there was a span of 12 bases. Germline-derived CDR1 and CDR2 are ENHRY and SYGVKD.